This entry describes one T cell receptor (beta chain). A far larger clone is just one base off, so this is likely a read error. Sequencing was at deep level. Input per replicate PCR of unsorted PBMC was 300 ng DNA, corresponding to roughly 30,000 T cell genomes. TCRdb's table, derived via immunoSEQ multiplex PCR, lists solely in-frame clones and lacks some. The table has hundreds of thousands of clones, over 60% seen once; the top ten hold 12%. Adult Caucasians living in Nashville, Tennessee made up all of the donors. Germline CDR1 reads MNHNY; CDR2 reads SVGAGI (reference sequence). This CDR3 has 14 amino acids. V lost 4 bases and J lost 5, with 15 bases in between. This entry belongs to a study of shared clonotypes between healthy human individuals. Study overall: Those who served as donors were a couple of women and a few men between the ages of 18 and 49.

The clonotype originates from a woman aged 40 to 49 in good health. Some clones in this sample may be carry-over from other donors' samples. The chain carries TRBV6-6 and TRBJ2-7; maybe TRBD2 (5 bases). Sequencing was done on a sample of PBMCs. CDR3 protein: CASSFGLEGHEQYF. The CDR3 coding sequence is TGTGCCAGCAGTTTTGGGCTAGAGGGCCACGAGCAGTACTTC.